Listed below are T cell receptor beta chains from one sample, sequenced in a study of T cell responses to AZD1222 COVID-19 vaccine. Measured with immunoSEQ multiplex PCR; TCRdb has only the in-frame clones, and not every one. This table has 120,000 to 150,000 clones, roughly 90% appearing once. The sample consisted of peripheral blood, taken 28 days after the second AZD1222 dose. These receptor sequences come from an adult who received the AZD1222 COVID-19 vaccine. CDR3s include the opening cysteine and the closing phenylalanine or tryptophan. The D gene is left open where the match is weak. The size of a clone is reported for some rows only, either as once, few or many, or as a class for expanded clones.

cdr3_aa | cdr3_nt | d_call | j_call | clone_size | v_call
CASSPLQGASNYGYTF | TGTGCCAGCTCACCACTCCAGGGCGCCTCTAACTATGGCTACACCTTC | . | TRBJ1-2 | . | TRBV18
CAISERVGAEAFF | TGTGCCATCAGTGAAAGAGTTGGCGCTGAAGCTTTCTTT | . | TRBJ1-1 | . | TRBV10-3
CASSLGGQGRSPLHF | TGCGCCAGCAGCTTGGGGGGGCAGGGCCGTTCACCCCTCCACTTT | . | TRBJ1-6 | . | TRBV5-1
CASSSSGGGTEAFF | TGTGCCAGCAGTTCGTCAGGGGGAGGTACTGAAGCTTTCTTT | TRBD1 | TRBJ1-1 | . | TRBV6-6
CASSLDGRFEQPQHF | TGTGCCAGCAGCTTAGATGGGAGGTTTGAGCAGCCCCAGCATTTT | . | TRBJ1-5 | . | TRBV11-2
CASRPSDREGQTQYF | TGTGCCAGCAGACCCTCCGACAGGGAGGGGCAGACCCAGTACTTC | . | TRBJ2-5 | . | TRBV28
CASSLDGSPTGELFF | TGTGCCAGCAGCCTAGACGGAAGTCCCACCGGGGAGCTGTTTTTT | . | TRBJ2-2 | . | TRBV7-8
CASSLAPGTGGFKAYEQYF | TGTGCCAGCAGCTTAGCCCCAGGGACAGGGGGTTTTAAAGCCTACGAGCAGTACTTC | TRBD1 | TRBJ2-7 | few | TRBV7-9
CASSSTRGGASTEAFF | TGTGCCAGCAGCTCAACTCGAGGCGGGGCGAGCACTGAAGCTTTCTTT | . | TRBJ1-1 | . | TRBV9
CASSVDRGHTEAFF | TGTGCCAGCAGCGTGGACAGGGGGCACACTGAAGCTTTCTTT | TRBD1 | TRBJ1-1 | . | TRBV2
CASSLQLGAGGPSAEAFF | TGCGCCAGCAGCCTCCAATTAGGCGCTGGAGGCCCGAGCGCTGAAGCTTTCTTT | . | TRBJ1-1 | few | TRBV5-1
CASSSPGQGFGQPQHF | TGTGCCAGCAGCTCGCCGGGACAGGGGTTCGGTCAGCCCCAGCATTTT | TRBD1 | TRBJ1-5 | . | TRBV28
CASSQTGYQPQHF | TGTGCCAGCAGCCAGACAGGGTATCAGCCCCAGCATTTT | TRBD1 | TRBJ1-5 | . | TRBV27
CASSVTGSNQPQHF | TGTGCCAGCAGTGTGACAGGGAGCAATCAGCCCCAGCATTTT | TRBD1 | TRBJ1-5 | . | TRBV25-1
CASTRGGEGYNEQFF | TGTGCCAGCACGAGGGGCGGGGAGGGGTACAATGAGCAGTTCTTC | TRBD2 | TRBJ2-1 | . | TRBV6-5
CASVLDLPVNTEAFF | TGTGCTAGTGTCCTGGACTTACCCGTGAACACTGAAGCTTTCTTT | . | TRBJ1-1 | . | TRBV12-5
CASSEGPGLGGYQETQYF | TGTGCCAGCAGTGAAGGTCCCGGACTAGGAGGGTACCAAGAGACCCAGTACTTC | TRBD2 | TRBJ2-5 | . | TRBV6-1
CASSERTGIRDTQYF | TGTGCCAGCAGTGAAAGGACAGGGATAAGAGATACGCAGTATTTT | TRBD1 | TRBJ2-3 | . | TRBV2
CASSLEAVMGVETQYF | TGCGCCAGCAGCTTGGAGGCAGTTATGGGGGTTGAGACCCAGTACTTC | . | TRBJ2-5 | few | TRBV5-1
CASSEGTGTGNGYTF | TGTGCCAGCAGTGAAGGCACAGGGACAGGGAACGGCTACACCTTC | TRBD1 | TRBJ1-2 | . | TRBV6-1
CASSGQGLYGYTF | TGTGCCAGCAGTGGACAGGGGCTCTATGGCTACACCTTC | TRBD1 | TRBJ1-2 | . | TRBV6-6
CASRRERRSYEQYF | TGTGCCAGCAGGCGGGAGCGGCGCTCCTACGAGCAGTACTTC | TRBD2 | TRBJ2-7 | . | TRBV6-5
CASSIGSRGSGNTIYF | TGTGCCAGTAGTATAGGTTCCAGAGGCTCTGGAAACACCATATATTTT | . | TRBJ1-3 | . | TRBV19
CASSSRNGDLNTEAFF | TGTGCCAGCAGCTCCCGAAACGGGGATTTAAACACTGAAGCTTTCTTT | . | TRBJ1-1 | . | TRBV9
CASSSGGLAGVETQYF | TGTGCCAGCAGCTCGGGGGGCCTAGCGGGAGTAGAGACCCAGTACTTC | TRBD2 | TRBJ2-5 | once | TRBV7-6
CASSPHGGSGANVLTF | TGTGCCAGCAGCCCGCATGGGGGCTCCGGGGCCAACGTCCTGACTTTC | . | TRBJ2-6 | . | TRBV28
CASSSRDAEDEQFF | TGTGCCAGCAGCTCCCGGGACGCTGAGGATGAGCAGTTCTTC | . | TRBJ2-1 | . | TRBV11-1
CASTRGGEAFF | TGTGCCAGCACACGGGGTGGTGAAGCTTTCTTT | . | TRBJ1-1 | . | TRBV2
CASSDGQGASGANVLTF | TGTGCCAGTAGTGACGGACAGGGAGCCTCTGGGGCCAACGTCCTGACTTTC | TRBD1 | TRBJ2-6 | . | TRBV19
CASSQETAGRNEQFF | TGTGCCAGCAGCCAAGAGACGGCGGGACGGAATGAGCAGTTCTTC | . | TRBJ2-1 | . | TRBV3-1/TRBV3-2
CASSPNPLNDEKLFF | TGTGCCAGCTCACCAAACCCCCTTAACGATGAAAAACTGTTTTTT | . | TRBJ1-4 | . | TRBV18
CASTPQSYGYTF | TGTGCCAGCACCCCACAGTCCTATGGCTACACCTTC | . | TRBJ1-2 | . | TRBV6-5
CASSPSSGGGQPQHF | TGTGCCAGCAGTCCGAGCAGCGGGGGGGGTCAGCCCCAGCATTTT | . | TRBJ1-5 | . | TRBV28
CASSGQDYQPQHF | TGTGCCAGCAGTGGACAGGACTATCAGCCCCAGCATTTT | . | TRBJ1-5 | once | TRBV2
CASSAQGALGNTIYF | TGTGCCAGCAGCGCCCAGGGGGCGCTTGGAAACACCATATATTTT | TRBD1 | TRBJ1-3 | . | TRBV9
CASSIRTGGEKAFF | TGTGCCAGTAGTATTAGGACAGGGGGCGAGAAAGCTTTCTTT | TRBD1 | TRBJ1-1 | few | TRBV19
CASSRTSGSTDTQYF | TGTGCCAGCAGTCGGACTAGCGGGAGCACAGATACGCAGTATTTT | TRBD2 | TRBJ2-3 | . | TRBV6-2/TRBV6-3
CASSEATGSGNTIYF | TGTGCCAGCAGTGAGGCGACGGGATCTGGAAACACCATATATTTT | . | TRBJ1-3 | once | TRBV2
CATSNRDGYTF | TGTGCCACCAGCAACAGGGATGGCTACACCTTC | . | TRBJ1-2 | . | TRBV15
CASSDRGLNTGELFF | TGTGCCAGCAGTGACAGGGGGCTGAACACCGGGGAGCTGTTTTTT | TRBD1 | TRBJ2-2 | . | TRBV6-1
CASSFNRAGNEKLFF | TGTGCCAGCAGTTTTAACAGGGCTGGTAATGAAAAACTGTTTTTT | . | TRBJ1-4 | . | TRBV28
CASEAAGETQYF | TGTGCCAGCGAGGCCGCTGGGGAGACCCAGTACTTC | . | TRBJ2-5 | . | TRBV28
CAWGLTVNTEAFF | TGTGCCTGGGGACTGACAGTGAACACTGAAGCTTTCTTT | . | TRBJ1-1 | . | TRBV30
CASSEAGQDGYTF | TGTGCCAGCAGTGAAGCGGGACAGGATGGCTACACCTTC | TRBD1 | TRBJ1-2 | . | TRBV6-1
CASSKEWETDDTQYF | TGTGCCAGCAGCAAAGAATGGGAAACAGACGATACGCAGTATTTT | . | TRBJ2-3 | . | TRBV21-1
CASSRAGGNQPQHF | TGTGCCAGCAGCCGCGCAGGGGGCAATCAGCCCCAGCATTTT | . | TRBJ1-5 | once | TRBV28
CASSAPAGNIQYF | TGTGCCAGTAGTGCCCCCGCAGGAAACATTCAGTACTTC | . | TRBJ2-4 | . | TRBV19
CASSVGADPSAGELFF | TGTGCCAGCAGCGTAGGGGCGGATCCCTCAGCCGGGGAGCTGTTTTTT | . | TRBJ2-2 | . | TRBV9
CASSQVWTGLNYGYTF | TGTGCCAGCAGCCAAGTGTGGACAGGGCTTAACTATGGCTACACCTTC | TRBD1 | TRBJ1-2 | . | TRBV3-1/TRBV3-2
CASKTRQNTEAFF | TGTGCCAGTAAGACAAGGCAAAACACTGAAGCTTTCTTT | . | TRBJ1-1 | . | TRBV19
CASSLWGSNSPLHF | TGTGCCAGCAGTTTATGGGGTAGCAATTCACCCCTCCACTTT | . | TRBJ1-6 | once | TRBV27
CASSLVSGLTREAQYF | TGTGCCAGCAGCTTGGTGTCAGGGCTTACAAGAGAGGCCCAGTACTTC | . | TRBJ2-5 | . | TRBV5-4
CASSFRPPPNEKLFF | TGTGCCAGCAGCTTCCGGCCCCCACCTAATGAAAAACTGTTTTTT | . | TRBJ1-4 | . | TRBV6-5
CASSLVKGLNTEAFF | TGTGCCAGCAGCTTAGTTAAGGGGCTGAACACTGAAGCTTTCTTT | . | TRBJ1-1 | . | TRBV7-9
CASSEAGANTEAFF | TGTGCCAGCAGTGAAGCGGGAGCGAACACTGAAGCTTTCTTT | . | TRBJ1-1 | few | TRBV2